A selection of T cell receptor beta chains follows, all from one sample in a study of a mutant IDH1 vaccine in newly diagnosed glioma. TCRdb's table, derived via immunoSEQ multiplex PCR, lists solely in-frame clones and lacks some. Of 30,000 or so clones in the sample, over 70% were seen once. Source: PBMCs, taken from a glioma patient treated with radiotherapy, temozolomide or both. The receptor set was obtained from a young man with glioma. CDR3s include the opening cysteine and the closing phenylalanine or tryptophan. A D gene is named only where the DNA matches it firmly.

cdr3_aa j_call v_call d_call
CASSYQQGPQHF TRBJ1-5 TRBV6-5 .
CASSYSSGESYEQYF TRBJ2-7 TRBV6-5 .
CASSRVSTYNEQFF TRBJ2-1 TRBV5-1 .
CASARKMNTEAFF TRBJ1-1 TRBV5-1 .
CATSLSGSSTANYGYTF TRBJ1-2 TRBV10-3 .
CASSIPASVNTEAFF TRBJ1-1 TRBV19 .
CATSRGANTEAFF TRBJ1-1 TRBV15 .
CASSLSTVGGPGGYTF TRBJ1-2 TRBV27 .
CAIRNDTGTPIYGYTF TRBJ1-2 TRBV10-3 .
CASSLEVAYNSPLHF TRBJ1-6 TRBV7-8 .
CASSQDVGADTQYF TRBJ2-3 TRBV7-2 .
CASSFRGSGNTEAFF TRBJ1-1 TRBV5-1 .
CASSFNTGNNEQFF TRBJ2-1 TRBV6-4 .
CASSLLRDPTYEQYF TRBJ2-7 TRBV7-2 .
CASSRQERVLNTEAFF TRBJ1-1 TRBV4-1 .
CAWSGGPGTEAFF TRBJ1-1 TRBV30 .
CASSQSPDRGRTEAFF TRBJ1-1 TRBV23-1 TRBD1
CASSIALSGEAFF TRBJ1-1 TRBV19 .
CAWSPRDPISNQPQHF TRBJ1-5 TRBV30 .
CAWSGTGSTEAFF TRBJ1-1 TRBV30 TRBD1
CASRGLATEAFF TRBJ1-1 TRBV2 .
CASSLLDGSEQYF TRBJ2-7 TRBV28 .